The sequence of this T cell receptor (beta chain) was determined in a study of regulatory T cells in long-lasting Graves disease. At least ten counts were recorded for this clonotype. Regarding time point: newly diagnosed GD, antithyroid drugs for less than 3 months. PBMC-derived RNA was used for the TCR library. CDR1 and CDR2 from the germline V gene are SGHAT and FQDESV (reference sequence). This CDR3 region has 14 residues. Trimming took 2 bases from V and 9 from J; bases not matched to a gene: 7. Relying on iRepertoire HTBI primers and Arm-PCR of CDR3 regions, the team built TCR beta libraries. Via MiXCR, TCRdb re-called the multiplex PCR reads, giving one row per CDR3 protein. The table lists hundreds of thousands of distinct CDR3 sequences, 13% of them singletons. The sample was also linked to a second study, of T cells in Graves' hyperthyroidism and ophthalmopathy.

The sequencing used peripheral blood mononuclear cells (PBMCs), collected at new diagnosis, from a patient treated with antithyroid drugs. This TCR was sampled from a man aged 25-45 years with Graves disease. The genes are TRBV11-1 and TRBJ2-1; 7 bases map to TRBD2. In DNA form, the CDR3 reads TGTGCCAGCAGCTTAAGAGGGAGGGCCAGTGAGCAGTTCTTC. This translates into CASSLRGRASEQFF.